The rows below give T cell receptor beta chains drawn from one sample of a study of T cell responses to AZD1222 COVID-19 vaccine. Generated by immunoSEQ multiplex PCR, the TCRdb table keeps only in-frame clones and is missing some. The sample contains about 100,000 clones, around 90% of which appear only once. Sequenced here: peripheral blood, sampled on day 0 of AZD1222 vaccination. These receptors were taken from an adult in good health. Both conserved end residues are part of each CDR3. D genes are given only for firm matches. The listing skips clone size in some rows; elsewhere it reads once, few, many or a size class.

d_gene: -
abundance: -
j_gene: TRBJ2-2
v_gene: TRBV19
CDR3aa: CASNTGFTGELFF
CDR3nt: TGTGCCTCCAATACAGGGTTCACCGGGGAGCTGTTTTTT

d_gene: TRBD2
abundance: -
j_gene: TRBJ2-3
v_gene: TRBV10-1
CDR3aa: CASSESAGARTDTQYF
CDR3nt: TGCGCCAGCAGTGAGTCGGCGGGAGCACGCACAGATACGCAGTATTTT

d_gene: TRBD1
abundance: -
j_gene: TRBJ1-5
v_gene: TRBV19
CDR3aa: CASNAGNRGGLISNQPQHF
CDR3nt: TGTGCCAGTAACGCTGGGAACAGGGGAGGGTTAATTAGCAATCAGCCCCAGCATTTT

d_gene: -
abundance: -
j_gene: TRBJ1-1
v_gene: TRBV20-1
CDR3aa: CSARGDTEAFF
CDR3nt: TGCAGTGCTAGGGGGGACACTGAAGCTTTCTTT

d_gene: TRBD1
abundance: -
j_gene: TRBJ2-7
v_gene: TRBV29-1
CDR3aa: CSVGTDRPYEQYF
CDR3nt: TGCAGCGTTGGGACGGACAGGCCCTACGAGCAGTACTTC

d_gene: -
abundance: -
j_gene: TRBJ1-6
v_gene: TRBV3-1/TRBV3-2
CDR3aa: CASSQGAHNSPLHF
CDR3nt: TGTGCCAGCAGCCAGGGGGCACATAATTCACCCCTCCACTTT

d_gene: -
abundance: -
j_gene: TRBJ2-3
v_gene: TRBV5-1
CDR3aa: CASSLGQETDTQYF
CDR3nt: TGCGCCAGCAGCTTGGGACAGGAGACAGATACGCAGTATTTT

d_gene: -
abundance: -
j_gene: TRBJ1-1
v_gene: TRBV11-2
CDR3aa: CASMGTLNTEAFF
CDR3nt: TGTGCCAGCATGGGCACATTGAACACTGAAGCTTTCTTT

d_gene: -
abundance: -
j_gene: TRBJ1-1
v_gene: TRBV28
CDR3aa: CASSLYGGDTEAFF
CDR3nt: TGTGCCAGCAGTTTATATGGGGGGGACACTGAAGCTTTCTTT

d_gene: -
abundance: -
j_gene: TRBJ1-2
v_gene: TRBV29-1
CDR3aa: CSRGWGYQGYTF
CDR3nt: TGCAGCCGAGGTTGGGGGTACCAAGGCTACACCTTC

d_gene: -
abundance: -
j_gene: TRBJ1-5
v_gene: TRBV7-8
CDR3aa: CASSAPDYSNQPQHF
CDR3nt: TGTGCCAGCAGCGCCCCCGACTATAGCAATCAGCCCCAGCATTTT

d_gene: -
abundance: -
j_gene: TRBJ1-3
v_gene: TRBV5-8
CDR3aa: CASSLVDQGVLGNTIYF
CDR3nt: TGTGCCAGCAGCTTGGTCGATCAGGGTGTTCTCGGAAACACCATATATTTT

d_gene: -
abundance: -
j_gene: TRBJ1-1
v_gene: TRBV4-2
CDR3aa: CASSQDLHRKNTEAFF
CDR3nt: TGTGCCAGCAGCCAAGATTTACACCGCAAGAACACTGAAGCTTTCTTT

d_gene: -
abundance: once
j_gene: TRBJ1-1
v_gene: TRBV28
CDR3aa: CASSRQILSAFF
CDR3nt: TGTGCCAGCAGTCGTCAGATTTTGTCAGCTTTCTTT

d_gene: TRBD1
abundance: -
j_gene: TRBJ1-6
v_gene: TRBV7-8
CDR3aa: CASSADRPKNDSYNSPLHF
CDR3nt: TGTGCCAGCAGCGCGGACAGGCCGAAAAATGACTCCTATAATTCACCCCTCCACTTT

d_gene: TRBD1
abundance: -
j_gene: TRBJ1-1
v_gene: TRBV27
CDR3aa: CASSPHSTGLPPRDTEAFF
CDR3nt: TGTGCCAGCAGTCCACATTCGACAGGGTTACCCCCGCGGGACACTGAAGCTTTCTTT

d_gene: TRBD2
abundance: -
j_gene: TRBJ2-5
v_gene: TRBV28
CDR3aa: CASTGLAALQETQYF
CDR3nt: TGTGCCAGCACGGGACTAGCGGCCCTGCAAGAGACCCAGTACTTC

d_gene: -
abundance: -
j_gene: TRBJ1-1
v_gene: TRBV19
CDR3aa: CASSAWDPEGTEAFF
CDR3nt: TGTGCCAGTAGTGCCTGGGACCCCGAGGGGACTGAAGCTTTCTTT

d_gene: -
abundance: -
j_gene: TRBJ1-1
v_gene: TRBV5-6
CDR3aa: CASSLDLGMNTEAFF
CDR3nt: TGTGCCAGCAGCTTGGACCTCGGAATGAACACTGAAGCTTTCTTT

d_gene: -
abundance: -
j_gene: TRBJ1-6
v_gene: TRBV14
CDR3aa: CASSQGEGGSPLHF
CDR3nt: TGTGCCAGCAGCCAAGGGGAGGGCGGATCACCCCTCCACTTT

d_gene: TRBD1
abundance: -
j_gene: TRBJ1-2
v_gene: TRBV30
CDR3aa: CAWTGQGASYGYTF
CDR3nt: TGTGCCTGGACCGGACAGGGGGCGAGCTATGGCTACACCTTC

d_gene: -
abundance: -
j_gene: TRBJ1-1
v_gene: TRBV28
CDR3aa: CASRTGGLGRNTEAFF
CDR3nt: TGTGCCAGCAGGACAGGAGGGCTGGGGAGGAACACTGAAGCTTTCTTT

d_gene: -
abundance: -
j_gene: TRBJ1-6
v_gene: TRBV11-2
CDR3aa: CASSLRSPPLHF
CDR3nt: TGTGCCAGCAGCTTACGGTCCCCCCCCCTCCACTTT

d_gene: -
abundance: -
j_gene: TRBJ1-2
v_gene: TRBV12-3/TRBV12-4
CDR3aa: CASSPNYGYTF
CDR3nt: TGTGCCAGCAGCCCGAACTATGGCTACACCTTC

d_gene: -
abundance: -
j_gene: TRBJ1-1
v_gene: TRBV19
CDR3aa: CASSPQPGGARSTEAFF
CDR3nt: TGTGCCAGTAGCCCCCAACCCGGGGGGGCGCGATCGACTGAAGCTTTCTTT

d_gene: -
abundance: -
j_gene: TRBJ2-1
v_gene: TRBV28
CDR3aa: CASRDRGENEQFF
CDR3nt: TGTGCCAGCAGGGACAGAGGGGAGAATGAGCAGTTCTTC

d_gene: -
abundance: -
j_gene: TRBJ2-6
v_gene: TRBV15
CDR3aa: CATSARRGQGANVLTF
CDR3nt: TGTGCCACCAGCGCGAGGAGGGGGCAAGGGGCCAACGTCCTGACTTTC

d_gene: TRBD1
abundance: -
j_gene: TRBJ2-3
v_gene: TRBV6-4
CDR3aa: CASSPTGSTDTQYF
CDR3nt: TGTGCCAGCAGTCCGACAGGGAGCACAGATACGCAGTATTTT

d_gene: -
abundance: -
j_gene: TRBJ1-2
v_gene: TRBV6-6
CDR3aa: CASSPDGADYGYTF
CDR3nt: TGTGCCAGCAGCCCCGACGGAGCCGACTATGGCTACACCTTC

d_gene: -
abundance: -
j_gene: TRBJ2-5
v_gene: TRBV11-2
CDR3aa: CASSLEGRQLQETQYF
CDR3nt: TGTGCCAGCAGCTTAGAAGGAAGACAGCTCCAAGAGACCCAGTACTTC

d_gene: -
abundance: few
j_gene: TRBJ1-2
v_gene: TRBV6-5
CDR3aa: CASRGWDYGYTF
CDR3nt: TGTGCCAGCAGGGGGTGGGACTATGGCTACACCTTC

d_gene: TRBD2
abundance: -
j_gene: TRBJ2-2
v_gene: TRBV4-2
CDR3aa: CASSHSGTSKSAGELFF
CDR3nt: TGTGCCAGCAGCCATTCCGGGACTAGCAAGTCGGCCGGGGAGCTGTTTTTT

d_gene: -
abundance: -
j_gene: TRBJ1-2
v_gene: TRBV5-4
CDR3aa: CASSLAGNYGYTF
CDR3nt: TGTGCCAGCAGCTTGGCAGGGAACTATGGCTACACCTTC

d_gene: -
abundance: -
j_gene: TRBJ2-7
v_gene: TRBV19
CDR3aa: CASSMRGRRSYEQYF
CDR3nt: TGTGCCAGTAGTATGAGAGGGAGGCGTTCCTACGAGCAGTACTTC

d_gene: -
abundance: -
j_gene: TRBJ1-4
v_gene: TRBV7-9
CDR3aa: CASSLGDTNEKLFF
CDR3nt: TGTGCCAGCAGCTTAGGAGATACTAATGAAAAACTGTTTTTT

d_gene: TRBD1
abundance: -
j_gene: TRBJ1-2
v_gene: TRBV5-1
CDR3aa: CASSWTGEGYTF
CDR3nt: TGCGCCAGCAGCTGGACAGGGGAGGGCTACACCTTC

d_gene: -
abundance: -
j_gene: TRBJ2-5
v_gene: TRBV30
CDR3aa: CAWSVADQETQYF
CDR3nt: TGTGCCTGGAGTGTTGCAGACCAAGAGACCCAGTACTTC

d_gene: TRBD1
abundance: once
j_gene: TRBJ1-2
v_gene: TRBV11-2
CDR3aa: CASRPTGTGYGYTF
CDR3nt: TGTGCCAGCAGACCGACAGGGACTGGCTATGGCTACACCTTC

d_gene: -
abundance: -
j_gene: TRBJ1-1
v_gene: TRBV7-3
CDR3aa: CASSLLAGSTEAFF
CDR3nt: TGTGCCAGCAGCTTATTGGCAGGGAGCACTGAAGCTTTCTTT

d_gene: -
abundance: -
j_gene: TRBJ1-1
v_gene: TRBV19
CDR3aa: CASRAGEGTEAFF
CDR3nt: TGTGCCAGTAGGGCAGGGGAGGGCACTGAAGCTTTCTTT

d_gene: -
abundance: -
j_gene: TRBJ1-2
v_gene: TRBV27
CDR3aa: CASSLRRDITDGYTF
CDR3nt: TGTGCCAGCAGTTTACGCAGGGATATAACAGATGGCTACACCTTC

d_gene: TRBD1
abundance: -
j_gene: TRBJ2-1
v_gene: TRBV11-3
CDR3aa: CASSNRDSYNEQFF
CDR3nt: TGTGCCAGCAGCAACCGGGACAGCTACAATGAGCAGTTCTTC

d_gene: TRBD1
abundance: -
j_gene: TRBJ1-1
v_gene: TRBV4-1
CDR3aa: CASSPGGGQGHTEAFF
CDR3nt: TGCGCCAGCAGCCCAGGAGGGGGACAGGGACACACTGAAGCTTTCTTT

d_gene: TRBD1
abundance: few
j_gene: TRBJ2-5
v_gene: TRBV30
CDR3aa: CAWSVQGARETQYF
CDR3nt: TGTGCCTGGAGTGTACAGGGGGCGCGGGAGACCCAGTACTTC

d_gene: TRBD1
abundance: -
j_gene: TRBJ2-7
v_gene: TRBV7-8
CDR3aa: CASSLGRGPSEQYF
CDR3nt: TGTGCCAGCAGCTTAGGCAGGGGGCCCTCAGAGCAGTACTTC